This T cell receptor (beta chain) was recovered during a study of shared clonotypes between healthy human individuals (dated by TCRdb to the early 2020s). As for the study more broadly: The cohort included three men and a couple of women between 18 and 49 years of age. Per donor, three plates each were used for CD4 naive and CD4 memory, two for CD8 naive, and one for CD8 memory. Blood TCR repertoires of about 5 healthy adults were deeply sequenced to estimate repertoire size and the extent of clonotype sharing between individuals. To increase sequencing depth and limit assay-specific biases, TCR repertoire library preparation and sequencing were carried out by different laboratories using diverse techniques. Leukapheresis yielded between about 0.94 and 8.9 billion PBMCs per donor. What the research found in general, with its limitations: Compared with non-shared clonotypes, the clonotypes found in all four sorted-subset donors had higher generation probabilities. Larger estimated clonotype richness was generally found for naive subsets than for memory subsets. The small number of donors limited the genetic and exposure-history diversity represented. Rarefaction of sorted-subset datasets indicated incomplete sequencing despite the large sequencing depth. Only blood was sampled, and tissue TCR repertoires likely differ from those in blood. Pairwise subsampling indicated that sequencing depth was expected to affect the degree of clonotype sharing among donors. Approximately 4.8% of naive CD4, around 3.5% of naive CD8, approximately 2% of memory CD4, and roughly 0.4% of memory CD8 clonotypes were shared across several donors.

The donors were healthy, HIV-negative adults with no recently reported acute infections or vaccinations. Every donor was a Caucasian adult residing in Nashville, Tennessee, USA. CD4+ T cells were enriched by magnetic negative selection; naive cells were then positively selected on CD45RA, and the negative fraction formed the memory subset. Blood was collected by leukapheresis, and PBMCs were isolated by Ficoll-Histopaque density gradient centrifugation and then cryopreserved in liquid nitrogen vapor phase. Purity and quantity of every magnetically sorted T cell population were checked by analytical flow cytometry. Genomic DNA was isolated from every sorted fraction and measured by UV absorbance on a Nanodrop 2000c. Using the deep immunoSEQ assay, multiplex PCR amplified TCR CDR3 regions from genomic DNA. Extracted genomic DNA from each cell subset was distributed evenly across all wells of several immunoSEQ 96-well plates, and each plate was treated as a replicate. For sorted subsets, each replicate PCR was loaded with about 0.2 ug genomic DNA, equivalent to approximately 27,000 T cell genomes. Purified libraries were quantified with a Qubit 3.0 fluorometer, sized on a Bioanalyzer 2100, and re-quantified with the KAPA Library Quantification kit. Every immunoSEQ 96-well plate was sequenced on a separate single-read 150-cycle Illumina NextSeq 550 flow cell. In the paper's pipeline: The immunoSEQ output contained only junctional sequences without quality scores, so filtering could not match that applied to full-length reads. To assign V/J genes and CDR3, sequences were annotated using PyIR, a Python wrapper for IgBLAST v1.9, with IMGT germline references. Reads with weak V/J assignments (E-value above 1e-6), missing CDR3, stop codons, out-of-frame junctions, or ambiguous translated residues were removed. V3J clonotypes were defined as sequences sharing the same inferred V gene, J gene, and CDR3 amino acid sequence. Percentage overlap between repertoires was computed as shared unique clonotypes divided by the size of the smaller repertoire. Three approaches were used to assess repertoire richness: RTK rarefaction, the Chao1 estimator, and Recon v2.1 estimates of unobserved clonotypes. Generation probabilities for all TCRbeta clonotypes obtained by the gDNA method from a handful of donors were computed using OLGA. TCRdb re-hosts the immuneACCESS table, in-frame sequences only. Its copies lack some clones; in the studies checked, an unresolved V gene accounts for under half of them, and the cause for the rest is not known. V and J calls and clone size are copied from that table; D and trimming were computed from the DNA. Here the sample has some 1 million clones; about three quarters occur a single time. The top ten constitute 1.4% of the sample.

This clone was counted a single time. Its specific antigen is unknown. Within one base of it there is no much larger clone, and no base qualities were kept. V trim: 11 bases; J trim: 3 bases; unmatched bases: 11. According to the germline V gene, CDR1 reads SNHLY and CDR2 reads FYNNEI. The CDR3 measures 14 amino acids from cysteine to phenylalanine. Only CDR3 DNA remains: 42 bases, in frame from the first base. Sequenced: memory CD4+ T cells sorted from blood. In light of the paper, this sample's cell subset or site label describes: CD45RA-negative fraction. The sequence is built from TRBV2 and TRBJ2-7; 9 middle bases align to TRBD1. The sequence was collected from a man aged 18 to 30 in good health. At the DNA level, the sequence is TGTGCCTCGGCCCGCGGGGGACAGGGCTACGAGCAGTACTTC. It translates to CASARGGQGYEQYF.